This T cell receptor (beta chain) came from a study of Ad26.COV2.S vaccination and SARS-CoV-2 variants. Regarding treatment: over 15 received Ad26.COV2.S at low or high dose, single or two shots; a few received placebo; per-sample allocation not given. Day 63 after the first vaccine or placebo injection was the time point for sampling. TCRdb keeps only in-frame clones here, not all; method: immunoSEQ multiplex PCR. The profile shows about 320,000 clones, roughly 86% of them singletons. Trimming took off 0 bases at V and 3 bases at J, with 9 bases between the two ends. Germline lookup yields CDR1 LGHNA and CDR2 YNFKEQ. The CDR3 totals 15 residues.

This receptor was taken from a person between 18 and 60 years old who received the Ad26.COV2.S COVID-19 vaccine or a placebo. The sample here was peripheral blood, taken in a trial of Ad26.COV2.S vaccine versus placebo. The V call is TRBV4-2, the J call TRBJ1-5; D not resolved. The CDR3 sequence is CASSQDRNSNQPQHF. CDR3 DNA: TGTGCCAGCAGCCAAGATCGCAACTCCAATCAGCCCCAGCATTTT.